These T cell receptor beta chains were read from a single sample in a study of shared clonotypes between healthy human individuals. Here immunoSEQ multiplex PCR was the method, and the copy in TCRdb shows in-frame clones only, minus some. Of just over 2,000,000 clones listed, approximately 95% are singletons. The sequencing sample was made of naive CD8+ T cells sorted from blood. Receptors originate from a man between 18 and 29 years old in good health. The CDR3 runs from the conserved cysteine through the conserved F or W. The D gene is left open where the match is weak. Clone size is given for some rows only: seen once, a few or many times, or a class if the clone is expanded.

V	J	D	size	DNA	CDR3
TRBV27	TRBJ2-7	.	.	TGTGCCAGCAGTTTACGGGCTAGTTATAACGAGCAGTACTTC	CASSLRASYNEQYF
TRBV28	TRBJ1-2	.	.	TGTGCCAGCAGTGTTGGTCGGGGGCCCTTAAATGAGGGCTACACCTTC	CASSVGRGPLNEGYTF
TRBV27	TRBJ1-1	.	.	TGTGCCAGCAGTCACACCGGGACGAACACTGAAGCTTTCTTT	CASSHTGTNTEAFF
TRBV15	TRBJ1-5	.	.	TGTGCCACCAGTCAGGGAAGGAATCAGCCCCAGCATTTT	CATSQGRNQPQHF
TRBV27	TRBJ2-2	.	.	TGTGCCAGCAGTCAACTGACAACAGATTTGAACACCGGGGAGCTGTTTTTT	CASSQLTTDLNTGELFF
TRBV28	TRBJ2-7	TRBD2	.	TGTGCCAGCAGTCCCACGGGAGGAGGATCCTACGAGCAGTACTTC	CASSPTGGGSYEQYF
TRBV9	TRBJ1-2	TRBD1	once	TGTGCCAGCAGCGCCCTTCCGGAGACAGGGAGCTATGGCTACACCTTC	CASSALPETGSYGYTF
TRBV18	TRBJ2-1	TRBD2	.	TGTGCCAGCTCACCGTCGGGGACTAGCGACTACAATGAGCAGTTCTTC	CASSPSGTSDYNEQFF
TRBV5-8	TRBJ2-3	.	.	TGTGCCAGCAGCTTGAAGGTATTCCTGTCCACAGATACGCAGTATTTT	CASSLKVFLSTDTQYF
TRBV9	TRBJ2-1	TRBD2	.	TGTGCCAGCAGCGCCCTGACTAGCGGGGACGGTAGTGAGCAGTTCTTC	CASSALTSGDGSEQFF
TRBV4-1	TRBJ2-1	.	.	TGCGCCAGCAGCAACCCCGGGACACCTAACAATGAGCAGTTCTTC	CASSNPGTPNNEQFF
TRBV4-1	TRBJ1-2	.	.	TGCGCCAGTTCGTTAGGGATTCGGGGCTACACCTTC	CASSLGIRGYTF
TRBV7-9	TRBJ2-5	TRBD2	.	TGTGCCAGCAGCCGGGCCAGCGGGGGCGATTTAGAGACCCAGTACTTC	CASSRASGGDLETQYF
TRBV25-1	TRBJ2-7	.	.	TGTGCCAGCAGTGAAAGGGACATCTTCTACGAGCAGTACTTC	CASSERDIFYEQYF
TRBV7-9	TRBJ2-5	TRBD1	.	TGTGCCAGCAGCTTCCAGGGACAGGCTCAAGAGACCCAGTACTTC	CASSFQGQAQETQYF
TRBV5-6	TRBJ2-7	TRBD2	.	TGTGCCAGCAGCCGGGGACTAGCGGATTACGAGCAGTACTTC	CASSRGLADYEQYF
TRBV19	TRBJ2-5	.	once	TGTGCCAGTAAGGCGTGGGCAGAGGAGGAGACCCAGTACTTC	CASKAWAEEETQYF
TRBV5-1	TRBJ2-7	TRBD1	.	TGCGCCAGCAGCTTGGAGGGGGCGGCTCGGTACGAGCAGTACTTC	CASSLEGAARYEQYF
TRBV11-2	TRBJ2-5	TRBD1	.	TGTGCCAGCAGTTCCCGACAGGGGCCTCACCAAGAGACCCAGTACTTC	CASSSRQGPHQETQYF
TRBV7-9	TRBJ2-7	TRBD1	.	TGTGCCAGCAGCTCCAACGCCGGGACAGTAATCGAGCAGTACTTC	CASSSNAGTVIEQYF
TRBV7-9	TRBJ2-7	.	.	TGTGCCAGCAGCTTGGACAGACACTGGGTCAACGAGCAGTACTTC	CASSLDRHWVNEQYF
TRBV4-1	TRBJ2-3	.	.	TGCGCCAGCGGTCTCTTAACCACAGATACGCAGTATTTT	CASGLLTTDTQYF
TRBV7-9	TRBJ2-1	TRBD2	.	TGTGCCAGCAGCCCAGTAGCGGGAGCGGCTGTTGAGCAGTTCTTC	CASSPVAGAAVEQFF
TRBV18	TRBJ2-7	TRBD1	.	TGTGCCAGCTCACCACCGACAGGGATCCCCTACGAGCAGTACTTC	CASSPPTGIPYEQYF
TRBV5-1	TRBJ2-1	TRBD2	.	TGCGCCAGCCGACTAGCGGGAGACAATGAGCAGTTCTTC	CASRLAGDNEQFF
TRBV6-5	TRBJ1-1	.	.	TGTGCCAGCAGAGCGGGCAGGGGCACTGAAGCTTTCTTT	CASRAGRGTEAFF
TRBV28	TRBJ1-1	.	.	TGTGCCAGCATAGGGAGCGCGCCAGGAGCGATGAACACTGAAGCTTTCTTT	CASIGSAPGAMNTEAFF
TRBV5-1	TRBJ2-2	.	.	TGCGCCAGCAGCACCACAGTCGCCGGGGAGCTGTTTTTT	CASSTTVAGELFF
TRBV5-1	TRBJ1-1	.	.	TGCGCCAGCAGCCCCGCCGGGCAGAACACTGAAGCTTTCTTT	CASSPAGQNTEAFF